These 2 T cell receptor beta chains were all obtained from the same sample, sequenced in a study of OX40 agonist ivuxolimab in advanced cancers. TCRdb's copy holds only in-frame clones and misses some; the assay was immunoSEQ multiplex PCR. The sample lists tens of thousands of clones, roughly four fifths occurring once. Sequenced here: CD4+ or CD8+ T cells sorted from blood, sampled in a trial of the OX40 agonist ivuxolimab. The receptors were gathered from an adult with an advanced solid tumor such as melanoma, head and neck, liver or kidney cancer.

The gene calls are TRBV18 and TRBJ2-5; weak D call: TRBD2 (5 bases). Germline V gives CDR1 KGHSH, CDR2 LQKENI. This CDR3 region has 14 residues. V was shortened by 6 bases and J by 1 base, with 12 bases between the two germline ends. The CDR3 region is CASSRNRGQETQYF. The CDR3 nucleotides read TGTGCCAGCTCCCGCAACCGGGGCCAAGAGACCCAGTACTTC.

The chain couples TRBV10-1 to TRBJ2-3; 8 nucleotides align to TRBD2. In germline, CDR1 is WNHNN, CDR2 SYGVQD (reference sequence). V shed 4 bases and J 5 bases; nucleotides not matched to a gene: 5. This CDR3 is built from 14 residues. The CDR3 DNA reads TGCGCCAGCAGTGGAGGGACTAGTCAAGATACGCAGTATTTT. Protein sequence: CASSGGTSQDTQYF.